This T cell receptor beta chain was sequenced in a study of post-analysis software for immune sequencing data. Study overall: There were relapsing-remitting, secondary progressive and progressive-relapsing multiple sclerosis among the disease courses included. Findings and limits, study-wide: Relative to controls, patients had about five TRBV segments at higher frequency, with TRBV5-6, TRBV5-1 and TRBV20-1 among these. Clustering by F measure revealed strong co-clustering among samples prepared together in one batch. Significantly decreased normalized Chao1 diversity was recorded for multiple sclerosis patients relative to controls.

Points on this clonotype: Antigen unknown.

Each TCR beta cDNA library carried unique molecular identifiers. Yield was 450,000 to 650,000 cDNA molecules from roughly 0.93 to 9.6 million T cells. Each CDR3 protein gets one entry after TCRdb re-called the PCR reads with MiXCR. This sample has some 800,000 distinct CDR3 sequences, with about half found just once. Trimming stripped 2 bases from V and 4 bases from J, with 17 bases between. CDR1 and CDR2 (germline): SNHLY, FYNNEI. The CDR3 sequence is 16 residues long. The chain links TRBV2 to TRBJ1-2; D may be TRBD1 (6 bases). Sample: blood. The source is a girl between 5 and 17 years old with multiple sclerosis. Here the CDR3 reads CASSEPPLRTVYGYTF. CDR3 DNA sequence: TGTGCCAGCAGTGAACCTCCCCTGAGGACAGTCTATGGCTACACCTTC.